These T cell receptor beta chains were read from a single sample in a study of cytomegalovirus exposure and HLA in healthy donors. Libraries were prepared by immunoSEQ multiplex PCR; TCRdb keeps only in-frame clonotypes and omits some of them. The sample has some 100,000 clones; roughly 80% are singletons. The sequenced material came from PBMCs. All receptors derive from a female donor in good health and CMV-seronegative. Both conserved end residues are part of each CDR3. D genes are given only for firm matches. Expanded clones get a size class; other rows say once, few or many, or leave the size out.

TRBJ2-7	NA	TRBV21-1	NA	TGTGCCAGCAGCAACCACTGGGCCCCTCTTTGCGAGCAGTACTTC	CASSNHWAPLCEQYF
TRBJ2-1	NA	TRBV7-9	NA	TGTGCCAGCGCCGCCTGGATTGGGCAGGGCGGTAATGAGCAGTTCTTC	CASAAWIGQGGNEQFF
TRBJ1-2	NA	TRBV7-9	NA	TGTGCCAGCAGCCCAGGACAGCACTATGGCTACACCTTC	CASSPGQHYGYTF
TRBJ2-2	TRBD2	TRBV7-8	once	TGTGCCAGCAGCCCTAGAGGGGCGGGGGGCACCGGGGAGCTGTTTTTT	CASSPRGAGGTGELFF
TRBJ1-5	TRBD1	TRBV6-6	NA	TGTGCCAGCAGTTCAGACAGGGTATCAAGCAATCAGCCCCAGCATTTT	CASSSDRVSSNQPQHF
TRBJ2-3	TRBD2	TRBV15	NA	TGTGCCACCAGCGGAGCGGGGGGGCTACTAGATACGCAGTATTTT	CATSGAGGLLDTQYF
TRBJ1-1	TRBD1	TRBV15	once	TGTGCCACCAGCTGGGGACAGTCAGGAACTGAAGCTTTCTTT	CATSWGQSGTEAFF
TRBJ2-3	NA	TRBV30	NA	TGTGCCTGGTGTCGGCGGGGGCGGGATACGCAGTATTTT	CAWCRRGRDTQYF
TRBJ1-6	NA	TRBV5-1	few	TGCGCCAGCAGCCAAGATACCGAGGGCCCCCTCCACTTT	CASSQDTEGPLHF
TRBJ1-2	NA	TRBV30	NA	TGTGCCTGGAGTGGGGGCCCCTATGGCTACACCTTC	CAWSGGPYGYTF
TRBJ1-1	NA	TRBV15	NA	TGTGCCACCAGCGCGGGGGGGAGCTGGCAGGGCCCTGAAGCTTTCTTT	CATSAGGSWQGPEAFF
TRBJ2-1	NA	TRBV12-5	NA	TGTGCTAGTGGTTTGGCCCCCGTGGAGGGTAGGCTCTTC	CASGLAPVEGRLF
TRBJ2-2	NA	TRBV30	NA	TGTGCCTGGAAAAGGCAGGGGGGACTGTCGAACACCGGGGAGCTGTTTTTT	CAWKRQGGLSNTGELFF
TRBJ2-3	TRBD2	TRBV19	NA	TGTGCCAGTAGGCTAGCGGGGTCAGATACGCAGTATTTT	CASRLAGSDTQYF
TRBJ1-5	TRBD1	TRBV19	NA	TGTGCCAGCCAGATGACAGGGGGCAGTCAGCCCCAGCATTTT	CASQMTGGSQPQHF
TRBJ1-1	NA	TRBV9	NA	TGTGCCAGCAGCGTAGAGGCCAGGGGGAACACTGAAGCTTTCTTT	CASSVEARGNTEAFF
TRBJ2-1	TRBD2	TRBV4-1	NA	TGCGCCAGCAGCCAAGGGCTAGCGGGGATAAATGAGCAGTTCTTC	CASSQGLAGINEQFF
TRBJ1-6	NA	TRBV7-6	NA	TGTGCCAGCAGCCGCCACGACGGGGTCGATAATTCACCCCTCCACTTT	CASSRHDGVDNSPLHF